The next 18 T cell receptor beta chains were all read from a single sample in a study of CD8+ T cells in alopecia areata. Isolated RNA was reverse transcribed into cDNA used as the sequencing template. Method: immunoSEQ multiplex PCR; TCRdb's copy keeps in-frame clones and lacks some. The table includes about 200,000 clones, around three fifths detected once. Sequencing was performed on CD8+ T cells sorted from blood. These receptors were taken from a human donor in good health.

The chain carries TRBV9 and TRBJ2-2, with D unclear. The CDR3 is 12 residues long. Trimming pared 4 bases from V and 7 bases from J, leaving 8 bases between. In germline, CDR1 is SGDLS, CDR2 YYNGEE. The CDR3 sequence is CASSTTDGELFF. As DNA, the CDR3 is TGTGCCAGCAGCACTACCGACGGGGAGCTGTTTTTT. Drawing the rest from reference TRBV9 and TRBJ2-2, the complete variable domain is DSGVTQTPKHLITATGQRVTLRCSPRSGDLSVYWYQQSLDQGLQFLIQYYNGEERAKGNILERFSAQQFPDLHSELNLSSLELGDSALYFCASSTTDGELFFGEGSRLTVL.

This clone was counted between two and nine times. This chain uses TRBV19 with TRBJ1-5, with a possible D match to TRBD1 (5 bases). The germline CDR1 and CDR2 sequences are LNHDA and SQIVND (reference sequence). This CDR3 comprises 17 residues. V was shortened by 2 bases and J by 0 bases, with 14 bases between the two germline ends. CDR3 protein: CASSIPPGRGSNQPQHF. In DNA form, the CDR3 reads TGTGCCAGTAGTATACCCCCGGGACGGGGTAGCAATCAGCCCCAGCATTTT.

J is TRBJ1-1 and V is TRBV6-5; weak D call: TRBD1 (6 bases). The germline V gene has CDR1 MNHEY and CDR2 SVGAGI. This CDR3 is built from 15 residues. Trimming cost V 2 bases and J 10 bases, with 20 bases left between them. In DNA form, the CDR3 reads TGTGCCAGCAGTTACCCTACGTCTGGGGGCGGGGTAGCTTTCTTT. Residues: CASSYPTSGGGVAFF.

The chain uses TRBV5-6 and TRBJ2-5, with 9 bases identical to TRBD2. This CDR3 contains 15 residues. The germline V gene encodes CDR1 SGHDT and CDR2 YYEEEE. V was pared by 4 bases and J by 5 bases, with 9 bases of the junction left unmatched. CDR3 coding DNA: TGTGCCAGCAGCCCCCAGGCGGGGGGGCGCGAGACCCAGTACTTC. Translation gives CASSPQAGGRETQYF.

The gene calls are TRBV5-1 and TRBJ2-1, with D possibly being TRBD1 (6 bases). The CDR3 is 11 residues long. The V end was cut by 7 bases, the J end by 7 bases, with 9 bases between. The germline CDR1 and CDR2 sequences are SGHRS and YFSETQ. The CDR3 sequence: CASERGNEQFF. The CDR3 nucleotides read TGCGCCAGCGAAAGGGGGAATGAGCAGTTCTTC.

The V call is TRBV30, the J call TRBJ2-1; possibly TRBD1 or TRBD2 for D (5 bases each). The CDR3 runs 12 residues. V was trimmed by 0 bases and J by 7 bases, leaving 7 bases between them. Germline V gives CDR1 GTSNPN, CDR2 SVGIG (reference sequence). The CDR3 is CAWSVGVNEQFF. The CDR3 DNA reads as TGTGCCTGGAGTGTGGGGGTGAATGAGCAGTTCTTC.

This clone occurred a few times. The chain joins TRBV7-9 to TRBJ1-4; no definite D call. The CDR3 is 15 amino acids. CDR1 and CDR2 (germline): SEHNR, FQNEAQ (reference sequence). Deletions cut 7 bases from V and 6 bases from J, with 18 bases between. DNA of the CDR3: TGTGCCAGCACCATCGGTGGCGGGGAGGATGAAAAACTGTTTTTT. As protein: CASTIGGGEDEKLFF.

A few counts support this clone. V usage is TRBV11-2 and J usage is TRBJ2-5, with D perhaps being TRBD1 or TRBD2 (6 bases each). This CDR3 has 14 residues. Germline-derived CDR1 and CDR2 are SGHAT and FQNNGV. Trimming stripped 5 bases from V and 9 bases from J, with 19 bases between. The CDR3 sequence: CASSPGVGEAAQYF. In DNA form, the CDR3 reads TGTGCCAGCAGCCCAGGGGTAGGGGAGGCTGCCCAGTACTTC. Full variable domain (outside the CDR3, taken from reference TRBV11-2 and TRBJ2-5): EAGVAQSPRYKIIEKRQSVAFWCNPISGHATLYWYQQILGQGPKLLIQFQNNGVVDDSQLPKDRFSAERLKGVDSTLKIQPAKLEDSAVYLCASSPGVGEAAQYFGPGTRLLVL.

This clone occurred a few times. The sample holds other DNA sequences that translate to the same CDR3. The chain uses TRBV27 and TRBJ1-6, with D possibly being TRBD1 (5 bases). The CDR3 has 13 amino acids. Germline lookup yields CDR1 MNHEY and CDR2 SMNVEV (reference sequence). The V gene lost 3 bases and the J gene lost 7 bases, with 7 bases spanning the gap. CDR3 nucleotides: TGTGCCAGCAGTTTGGGACCCAATTCACCCCTCCACTTT. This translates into CASSLGPNSPLHF.

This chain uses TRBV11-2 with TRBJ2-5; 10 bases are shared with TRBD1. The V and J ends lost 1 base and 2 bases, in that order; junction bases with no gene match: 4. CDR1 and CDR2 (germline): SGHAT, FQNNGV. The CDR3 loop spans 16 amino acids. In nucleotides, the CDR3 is TGTGCCAGCAGCTTAGCGGGACAGGGGCCTCAAGAGACCCAGTACTTC. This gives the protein CASSLAGQGPQETQYF.

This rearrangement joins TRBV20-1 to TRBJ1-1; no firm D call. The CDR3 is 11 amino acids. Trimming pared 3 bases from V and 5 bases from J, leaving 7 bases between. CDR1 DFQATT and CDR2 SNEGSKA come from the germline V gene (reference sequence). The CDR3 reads CSARELTEAFF. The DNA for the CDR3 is TGCAGTGCTAGGGAACTTACTGAAGCTTTCTTT.

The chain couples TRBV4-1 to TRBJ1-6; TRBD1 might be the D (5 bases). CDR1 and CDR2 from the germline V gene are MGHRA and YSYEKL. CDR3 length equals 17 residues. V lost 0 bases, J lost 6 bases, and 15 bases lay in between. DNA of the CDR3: TGCGCCAGCAGCCAAGATCCCCCTCTGGGGGGTAATTCACCCCTCCACTTT. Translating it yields CASSQDPPLGGNSPLHF.

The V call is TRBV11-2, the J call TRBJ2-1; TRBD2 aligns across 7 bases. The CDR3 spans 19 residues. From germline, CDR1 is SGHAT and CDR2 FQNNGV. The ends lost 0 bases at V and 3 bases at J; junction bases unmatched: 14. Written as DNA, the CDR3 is TGTGCCAGCAGCTTAGAGGCTAGCGGTCCGCTTGGGTTCTACAATGAGCAGTTCTTC. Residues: CASSLEASGPLGFYNEQFF.

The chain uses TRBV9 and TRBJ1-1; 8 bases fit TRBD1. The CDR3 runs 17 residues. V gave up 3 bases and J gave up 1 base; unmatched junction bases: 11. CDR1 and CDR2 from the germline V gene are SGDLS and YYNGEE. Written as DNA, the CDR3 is TGTGCCAGCAGCGAGGACAGGGAGGGGACACAGAACACTGAAGCTTTCTTT. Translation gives CASSEDREGTQNTEAFF.

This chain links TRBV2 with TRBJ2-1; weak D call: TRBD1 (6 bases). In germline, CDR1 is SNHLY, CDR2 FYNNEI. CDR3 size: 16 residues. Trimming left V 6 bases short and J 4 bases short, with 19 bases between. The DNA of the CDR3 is TGTGCCAGCAGGGGGAAACAGGGCTTTGAATACAATGAGCAGTTCTTC. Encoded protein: CASRGKQGFEYNEQFF.

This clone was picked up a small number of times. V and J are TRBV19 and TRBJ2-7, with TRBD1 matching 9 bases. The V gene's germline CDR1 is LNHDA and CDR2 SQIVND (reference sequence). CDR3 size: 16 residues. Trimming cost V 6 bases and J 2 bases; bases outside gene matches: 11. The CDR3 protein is CASRPEGQGYTYEQYF. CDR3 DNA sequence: TGTGCCAGTAGGCCGGAGGGACAGGGATACACCTACGAGCAGTACTTC.

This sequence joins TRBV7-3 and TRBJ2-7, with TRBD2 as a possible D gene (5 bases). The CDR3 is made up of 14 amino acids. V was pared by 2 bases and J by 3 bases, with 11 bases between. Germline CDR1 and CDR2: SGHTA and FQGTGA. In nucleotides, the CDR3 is TGTGCCAGCAGCTTATTTCCCGGGAACTACGAGCAGTACTTC. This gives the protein CASSLFPGNYEQYF.

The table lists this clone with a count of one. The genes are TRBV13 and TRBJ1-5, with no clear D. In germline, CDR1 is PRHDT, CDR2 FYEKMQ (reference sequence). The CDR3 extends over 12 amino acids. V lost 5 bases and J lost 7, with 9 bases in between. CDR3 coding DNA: TGTGCCAGCAGCACGGGAGGGCAGCCCCAGCATTTT. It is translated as CASSTGGQPQHF.